This record looks at one T cell receptor (beta chain) sequence and its context. Its antigen is not identified. These data are taken from a study of CD8 T cells in Susac syndrome. Random hexamers were used to reverse transcribe an amount of roughly 0.45 to 1 ug RNA. Amplification of TCR beta CDR3 across 54 Vbeta and 13 Jbeta was performed with immunoSEQ multiplex PCR. TCRdb analysed the immunoSEQ multiplex PCR reads with MiXCR anew, one entry per CDR3 protein. The sample yields 150,000 to 200,000 distinct CDR3 sequences, under 95% seen once. The ends were cut back, 3 bases at V and 1 base at J, with 9 bases in the middle. This CDR3 region has 14 residues. CDR1 and CDR2 (germline): SEHNR, FQNEAQ (reference sequence). Study conclusions and caveats: It was acknowledged in the study that its TCR sequencing and HLA analysis involved a relatively small number of individuals.

The origin of this receptor is a human donor in good health. Sequencing was performed on CD4+ T cells from PBMCs. This chain joins TRBV7-9 and TRBJ2-5, with TRBD1 as a possible D gene (5 bases). In nucleotides, the CDR3 is TGTGCCAGCAGCTTTAGACAGTCCCAAGAGACCCAGTACTTC. This codes for CASSFRQSQETQYF.